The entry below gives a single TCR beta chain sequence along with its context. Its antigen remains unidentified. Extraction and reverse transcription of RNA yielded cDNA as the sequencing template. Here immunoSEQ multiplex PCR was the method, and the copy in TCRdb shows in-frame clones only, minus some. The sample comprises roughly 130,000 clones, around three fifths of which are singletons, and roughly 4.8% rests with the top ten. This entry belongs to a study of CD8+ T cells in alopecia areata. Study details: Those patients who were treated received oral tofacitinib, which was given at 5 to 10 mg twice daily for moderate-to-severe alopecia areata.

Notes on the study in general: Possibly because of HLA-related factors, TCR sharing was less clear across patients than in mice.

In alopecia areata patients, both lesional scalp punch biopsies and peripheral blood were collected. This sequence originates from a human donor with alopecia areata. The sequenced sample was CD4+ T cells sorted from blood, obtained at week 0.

In DNA, the CDR3 is TGTGCCAGCAGCGAAACCTTTTATGAGCAGTTCTTC. Amino acids: CASSETFYEQFF. This rearrangement joins TRBV9 to TRBJ2-1; D is undetermined. The CDR3 extends over 12 amino acids. With 3 bases removed from V and 8 bases from J, the gap between germline ends came to 9 bases. Germline loops: CDR1 SGDLS, CDR2 YYNGEE.